This T cell receptor (beta chain) is drawn from a study of blood T cell repertoires in COVID-19 (TCRdb year 2020). Regarding the complete study: Samples from collaborators originated in the United States, Italy and Spain and spanned both the acute and convalescent phases of COVID-19. The material from the prospective study consisted of cDNA or gDNA derived from T cells, B-cell-depleted T cells, or PBMCs. Samples were obtained from the ongoing ImmuneRACE study (first 160 participants) and from approximately 1,200 subjects provided by 6 global collaborators. The repertoires were released in a freely available public database intended as a resource for research on the immune response to SARS-CoV-2. Subjects who had been exposed to COVID-19, were actively infected with it, or had recovered from it provided the deeply sampled blood TCRbeta repertoires that made up the dataset. HLA class I and class II types, where available, came from metadata supplied by the sample provider rather than from assay-based typing. A de-identified subject ID, COVID-19 status, age in years and sex were almost always included in the sample metadata. Study-wide findings and limitations: Clinical and demographic metadata were provided uncurated, with the amount varying by source and participant.

V is cut by 5 bases and J by 1 base, and the space between the germline ends is 15 bases. The CDR3 has 16 amino acids, counting the end cysteine and phenylalanine. Of all the DNA, just the CDR3 is kept, 48 bases in frame from base 1. CDR1 and CDR2 (SGHDT, YYEEEE) derive from the germline V gene. The immunoSEQ Assay, a bias-controlled multiplex PCR, was used to amplify TCRbeta CDR3 regions from genomic DNA. The original pipeline was this. The number of nucleated cells in each sample was estimated from the amplification of reference gene primers within the assay. To quantify the absolute abundance of each unique TCRbeta CDR3 rearrangement, sequence reads were collapsed and filtered. For each sample, productive Simpson clonality was calculated as the square root of Simpson's diversity index across productive rearrangements. Sourced from immuneACCESS, this table was stored by TCRdb with only in-frame sequences that have V and J called. A share of the clones is absent; for the studies checked, an unresolved V gene accounts for under half, and the remainder has no known explanation. D and trimming were read from the DNA, whereas the V and J calls and clone size are those reported in that table. The sample includes 180,000 or so clones, with approximately 85% observed a single time. Together, the top ten hold approximately 8% of the sample.

Worth noting for this clone: No cognate antigen has been identified for it. No per-base quality is available; no much larger clone lies one base away.

Each collaborating institution followed its own protocols to collect whole blood in K2EDTA tubes. For TCRbeta analysis, collaborator samples were shipped as frozen whole blood, as isolated PBMCs, or as DNA extracted from either sample type. The clonotype comes from an older woman with acute or convalescent COVID-19. Sequencing input: peripheral blood. The sequence links TRBV5-6 to TRBJ2-2; the D region possibly corresponds to TRBD1 (5 bases align). The nucleotides are TGTGCCAGCAGGGCCGACAGACCCTTGAACACCGGGGAGCTGTTTTTT. Its translation is CASRADRPLNTGELFF.